What follows are 12 T cell receptor beta chains derived from one specimen sequenced in a study of TIL therapy for anti-PD-1-resistant metastatic lung cancer. The time point: pre-treatment sample, taken before nivolumab and TIL therapy. Pleural nodules or supraclavicular lymph nodes made up most of the excised metastases sampled. This was the immunoSEQ v3 assay. TCRdb's copy holds only in-frame clones and misses some; the assay was immunoSEQ multiplex PCR. The sample holds about 50,000 clones, less than 85% seen once. The specimen was tumor tissue, collected at baseline. The source is a person aged 25 to 79 with non-small cell lung cancer.

V and J are TRBV7-6 and TRBJ2-2, with 7 bases matching TRBD2. The V and J ends lost 2 bases and 3 bases, in that order; junction bases with no gene match: 3. The CDR3 runs to 15 residues. Germline V gene lookup returns CDR1 SGHVS and CDR2 FNYEAQ. CDR3 in DNA: TGTGCCAGCAGCTTAAGTGGGGGGGACACCGGGGAGCTGTTTTTT. Translating gives CASSLSGGDTGELFF.

This clone was detected only a few times. The chain recombines TRBV6-5 with TRBJ2-5; weak D call: TRBD1 (5 bases). CDR1 MNHEY and CDR2 SVGAGI come from the germline V gene. Trimming removed 6 bases from V and 5 bases from J, with 16 bases in between. The CDR3 is 14 residues long. The CDR3 here is CASSPWGERETQYF. The CDR3 coding sequence is TGTGCCAGCAGCCCCTGGGGCGAGAGGGAGACCCAGTACTTC.

This rearrangement joins TRBV5-1 to TRBJ2-1, with TRBD2 identical over 8 bases. The CDR3 runs to 15 residues. The germline V gene encodes CDR1 SGHRS and CDR2 YFSETQ. The J segment lost 8 bases and the V segment lost 4 bases, leaving 11 bases of the junction unmatched. In nucleotides, the CDR3 is TGCGCCAGCAGCCCACTGGCGGGGGGTTCTGATGAGCAGTTCTTC. Translated, it gives CASSPLAGGSDEQFF. The variable domain in full, completed from reference TRBV5-1 and TRBJ2-1, reads KAGVTQTPRYLIKTRGQQVTLSCSPISGHRSVSWYQQTPGQGLQFLFEYFSETQRNKGNFPGRFSGRQFSNSRSEMNVSTLELGDSALYLCASSPLAGGSDEQFFGPGTRLTVL.

The genes are TRBV2 and TRBJ2-1; 10 bases are a match to TRBD2. The CDR3 loop spans 14 amino acids. V shed 4 bases and J 9 bases; nucleotides not matched to a gene: 6. Germline CDR1 is SNHLY and CDR2 is FYNNEI. The CDR3: CASSGLAGEVEQFF. In DNA form, the CDR3 reads TGTGCCAGCAGTGGGCTAGCGGGAGAGGTTGAGCAGTTCTTC.

The chain employs TRBV19 and TRBJ1-3; D gene ambiguous. The CDR3 runs to 12 residues. V lost 8 bases to trimming and J lost 3 bases, with 8 bases between them. The germline V gene encodes CDR1 LNHDA and CDR2 SQIVND (reference sequence). CDR3 DNA sequence: TGTGCCAGTGGGTCGAATGGAAACACCATATATTTT. This codes for CASGSNGNTIYF.

This chain uses TRBV25-1 with TRBJ2-5, with TRBD2 matching 15 bases. The CDR3 has 15 residues. Germline V CDR1 and CDR2: MGHDK, SYGVNS. The trim removed 8 bases at V and 3 bases at J, leaving 4 bases unmatched. The DNA for the CDR3 is TGTGCCAGCGGCGGACTAGCGGGAGGGAAAGAGACCCAGTACTTC. Protein sequence: CASGGLAGGKETQYF.

The chain uses TRBV5-4 and TRBJ2-7; 11 bases fit TRBD2. Germline lookup yields CDR1 SGHNT and CDR2 YYREEE (reference sequence). The CDR3 is 15 residues long. Trimming removed 4 bases from V and 1 base from J; junction bases left unmatched: 4. CDR3 DNA: TGTGCCAGCAGCCAGGGACTAGCGGATTCCTACGAGCAGTACTTC. This sequence encodes CASSQGLADSYEQYF.

The V gene is TRBV29-1, the J gene TRBJ2-7; 7 positions match TRBD1. The CDR3 has 14 residues. The V segment lost 6 bases and the J segment 2 bases; nucleotides outside the gene matches: 10. CDR1 SQVTM and CDR2 ANQGSEA come from the germline V gene. The CDR3 loop reads CSVSRDSFPYEQYF. The DNA for the CDR3 is TGCAGCGTCTCACGGGACAGTTTCCCCTACGAGCAGTACTTC.

This chain joins TRBV5-1 and TRBJ2-2, with D possibly TRBD1 on 5 matching bases. The CDR3 runs to 14 residues. Trimming removed 4 bases from V and 4 bases from J, with 11 bases in between. Germline CDR1 SGHRS, CDR2 YFSETQ. The chain's CDR3 is CASSPTRVTGELFF. In nucleotides, the CDR3 is TGCGCCAGCAGCCCGACCAGGGTCACCGGGGAGCTGTTTTTT.

This clone was recorded a few times. The J gene is TRBJ1-4, the V gene TRBV29-1; D perhaps matches TRBD1 (5 bases). This CDR3 comprises 12 residues. Germline lookup yields CDR1 SQVTM and CDR2 ANQGSEA. V was cut by 7 bases and J by 3 bases, with 9 bases left in between. In DNA, the CDR3 is TGCAGCGCCCCGGGGCCTAATGAAAAACTGTTTTTT. The encoded protein is CSAPGPNEKLFF.

The sample holds a few counts of this clone. The V gene is TRBV5-1, the J gene TRBJ1-5; 8 bases agree with TRBD1. This CDR3 has 15 residues. Germline V gives CDR1 SGHRS, CDR2 YFSETQ. The V segment lost 0 bases and the J segment 4 bases; nucleotides outside the gene matches: 3. CDR3 protein: CASSLGTGPNQPQHF. DNA of the CDR3: TGCGCCAGCAGCTTGGGGACAGGGCCTAATCAGCCCCAGCATTTT. The complete variable domain, with remaining parts taken from reference TRBV5-1 and TRBJ1-5, reads KAGVTQTPRYLIKTRGQQVTLSCSPISGHRSVSWYQQTPGQGLQFLFEYFSETQRNKGNFPGRFSGRQFSNSRSEMNVSTLELGDSALYLCASSLGTGPNQPQHFGDGTRLSIL.

This clone was seen a handful of times. The chain links TRBV27 to TRBJ2-3; no clear D gene. The ends were cut back, 5 bases at V and 4 bases at J, with 22 bases in the middle. This CDR3 region has 17 residues. CDR1 and CDR2 from the germline V gene are MNHEY and SMNVEV (reference sequence). The CDR3 protein is CASSARGVLEVADTQYF. The CDR3 DNA is TGTGCCAGCAGTGCCCGTGGGGTATTAGAAGTCGCAGATACGCAGTATTTT.